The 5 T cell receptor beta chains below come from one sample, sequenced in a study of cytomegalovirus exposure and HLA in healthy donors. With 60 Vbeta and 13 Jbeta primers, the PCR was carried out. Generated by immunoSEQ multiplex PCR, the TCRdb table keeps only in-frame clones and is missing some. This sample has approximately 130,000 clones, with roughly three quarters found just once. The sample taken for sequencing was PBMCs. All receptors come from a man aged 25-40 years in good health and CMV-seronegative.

CDR3 coding DNA: TGTGCCAGCAGCACTCCCCGGGGTAGCTCCTACAATGAGCAGTTCTTC. Translated, it gives CASSTPRGSSYNEQFF. The chain uses TRBV7-8 and TRBJ2-1; maybe TRBD2 (5 bases). The V gene's germline CDR1 is SGHVS and CDR2 FQNEAQ. V gave up 5 bases and J gave up 0 bases, with 14 bases separating them. This CDR3 has 16 amino acids. The entire variable domain, with the rest obtained from reference TRBV7-8 and TRBJ2-1, is as follows: GAGVSQSPRYKVAKRGQDVALRCDPISGHVSLFWYQQALGQGPEFLTYFQNEAQLDKSGLPSDRFFAERPEGSVSTLKIQRTQQEDSAVYLCASSTPRGSSYNEQFFGPGTRLTVL.

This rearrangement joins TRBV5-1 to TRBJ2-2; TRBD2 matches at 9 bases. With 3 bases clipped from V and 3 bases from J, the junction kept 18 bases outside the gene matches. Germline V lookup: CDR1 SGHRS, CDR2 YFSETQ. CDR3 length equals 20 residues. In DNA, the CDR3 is TGCGCCAGCAGCTCCCCCCCCGGGGTAGCGGGAGAGGGGCACACCGGGGAGCTGTTTTTT. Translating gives CASSSPPGVAGEGHTGELFF.

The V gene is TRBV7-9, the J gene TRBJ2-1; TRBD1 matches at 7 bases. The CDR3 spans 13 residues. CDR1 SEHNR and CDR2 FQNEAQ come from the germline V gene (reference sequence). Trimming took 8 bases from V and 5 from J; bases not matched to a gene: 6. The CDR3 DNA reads TGTGCCAGCCCCCGGACAGGAGACAATGAGCAGTTCTTC. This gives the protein CASPRTGDNEQFF.

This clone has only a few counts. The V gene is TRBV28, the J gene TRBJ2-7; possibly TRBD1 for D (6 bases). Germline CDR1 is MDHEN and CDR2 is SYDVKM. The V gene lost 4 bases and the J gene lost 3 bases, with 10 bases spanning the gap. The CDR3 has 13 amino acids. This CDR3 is CASSSLQGYEQYF. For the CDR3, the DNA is TGTGCCAGCAGTTCTCTACAGGGCTACGAGCAGTACTTC.

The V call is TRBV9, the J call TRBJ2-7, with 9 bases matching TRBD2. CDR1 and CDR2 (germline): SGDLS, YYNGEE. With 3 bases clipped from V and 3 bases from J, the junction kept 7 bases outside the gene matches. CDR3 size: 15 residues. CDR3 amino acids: CASSAGLAPSYEQYF. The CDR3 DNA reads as TGTGCCAGCAGCGCAGGACTAGCGCCAAGCTACGAGCAGTACTTC.